The rows below give T cell receptor beta chains drawn from one sample of a study of graft-versus-host responses after intestinal transplantation. Libraries were prepared by immunoSEQ multiplex PCR; TCRdb keeps only in-frame clonotypes and omits some of them. The sample lists roughly 36,000 clones; around 87% were seen once. The source material was ileum tissue, sampled less than 210 days after intestinal transplant. All receptors derive from a human patient who received an intestinal transplant, so some T cells may come from the graft donor. Each CDR3 is given without its conserved first and last residue. D genes are given only for firm matches.

v_call: TRBV6-1; d_call: TRBD2; cdr3_aa: ASSVTSGSPEQF
v_call: TRBV6-5; d_call: TRBD2; cdr3_aa: ASTRDYSNTGELF
v_call: TRBV28; d_call: NA; cdr3_aa: ASTSNQPQH
v_call: TRBV2; d_call: NA; cdr3_aa: ASSSQSSGNTIY
v_call: TRBV7-9; d_call: TRBD2; cdr3_aa: ASSLPIQREGLNEQF
v_call: TRBV15; d_call: NA; cdr3_aa: ATSRDRGDEQY
v_call: TRBV11-2; d_call: TRBD1; cdr3_aa: ASSFPGQGAYEQY
v_call: TRBV6-1; d_call: NA; cdr3_aa: ASSADTAYDTIY
v_call: TRBV2; d_call: TRBD1; cdr3_aa: ASSRDRDGPSYYEQY
v_call: TRBV28; d_call: NA; cdr3_aa: ASSLSPEEGGDTQY
v_call: TRBV7-8; d_call: TRBD1; cdr3_aa: ASSRGQQSNQPQH
v_call: TRBV2; d_call: NA; cdr3_aa: ASGVAESSYNEQF
v_call: TRBV6-4; d_call: NA; cdr3_aa: ASSDSGSGTDTQY
v_call: TRBV18; d_call: TRBD2; cdr3_aa: ASSPRGGQGEQF
v_call: TRBV9; d_call: NA; cdr3_aa: ASSTPTGGTGELF
v_call: TRBV5-4; d_call: TRBD2; cdr3_aa: ASSFTSGADTQY
v_call: TRBV25-1; d_call: NA; cdr3_aa: ASSPFPGAGELF
v_call: TRBV11-1; d_call: TRBD1; cdr3_aa: ASSAAGTDSPLH
v_call: TRBV11-1; d_call: NA; cdr3_aa: ASRRSVNTEAF
v_call: TRBV5-6; d_call: TRBD2; cdr3_aa: ASSLRATGLALAKNIQY
v_call: TRBV15; d_call: TRBD1; cdr3_aa: ATSSRTGAYEQY
v_call: TRBV18; d_call: TRBD2; cdr3_aa: ASSPSGTSGEQF